Sequencing of this T cell receptor beta chain was carried out in a study of control samples from healthy donors and cancer patients. The data were produced by immunoSEQ multiplex PCR, yet TCRdb's version contains in-frame clones alone and is incomplete. The repertoire holds about 130,000 clones, with roughly 89% as singletons. This clonotype was obtained from a young man in good health. Sequencing was performed on blood.

CDR3 DNA: TGCAGCGTTGACAGGCCCCCACGGGGCTACACCTTC. It codes for CSVDRPPRGYTF. The chain recombines TRBV29-1 with TRBJ1-2; D unresolved. This CDR3 contains 12 residues. The germline gives CDR1 SQVTM, CDR2 ANQGSEA. V was cut by 3 bases and J by 8 bases, with 13 bases left in between.